Shown below are 32 T cell receptor beta chains from a single sample sequenced in a study of cytomegalovirus exposure and HLA in healthy donors. The PCR had 60 Vbeta and 13 Jbeta primers. The repertoire was sequenced with immunoSEQ multiplex PCR; TCRdb's copy has only in-frame clones and lacks some. The repertoire holds around 150,000 clones, with 65% to 85% as singletons. The sequencing sample was made of PBMCs. All receptors derive from a middle-aged woman in good health and CMV-seropositive.

V usage is TRBV28 and J usage is TRBJ2-2; TRBD2 is a possible D gene (5 bases). The germline V and J ends were trimmed by 7 bases and 6 bases, with 15 bases remaining between them. The germline gives CDR1 MDHEN, CDR2 SYDVKM. The CDR3 totals 14 residues. The CDR3 DNA is TGTGCCAGCACCCCCGCACGGGGTCCCGGGGAGCTGTTTTTT. It specifies CASTPARGPGELFF.

The rearrangement joins TRBV5-1 to TRBJ1-3; D may be TRBD1 (6 bases). CDR1 and CDR2 (germline): SGHRS, YFSETQ. The CDR3 length is 18 residues. The ends were cut back, 0 bases at V and 2 bases at J, with 18 bases in the middle. The CDR3 sequence: CASSLGGGTVGPGNTIYF. Written as DNA, the CDR3 is TGCGCCAGCAGCTTGGGAGGGGGAACGGTCGGGCCTGGAAACACCATATATTTT.

This clone showed up just a few times. CDR3 sequence: CASSLGQTNTGELFF. CDR3 nucleotide sequence: TGCGCCAGCAGCTTGGGTCAGACGAACACCGGGGAGCTGTTTTTT. The V call is TRBV5-1, the J call TRBJ2-2; D is undetermined. Germline V CDR1 and CDR2: SGHRS, YFSETQ. V lost 0 bases and J 0 bases, leaving 6 bases between the germline ends. This CDR3 spans 15 amino acids.

This chain joins TRBV27 and TRBJ1-6, with 9 bases fitting TRBD1. Trimming took 5 bases from V and 6 from J; bases not matched to a gene: 8. Germline V gives CDR1 MNHEY, CDR2 SMNVEV (reference sequence). This CDR3 spans 16 amino acids. This chain's CDR3 is CASSPLGQGGNSPLHF. CDR3 nucleotide sequence: TGTGCCAGCAGTCCATTGGGACAGGGAGGTAATTCACCCCTCCACTTT.

To note about this clone: Different DNA sequences within this sample yield the same CDR3. The genes are TRBV5-1 and TRBJ2-5; 8 nucleotides agree with TRBD1. The CDR3 covers 14 residues. V trimming: 5 bases; J trimming: 2 bases; junction bases outside the gene matches: 5. Germline V gives CDR1 SGHRS, CDR2 YFSETQ. The DNA for the CDR3 is TGCGCCAGCAGTTCCGGGACAGGTCAAGAGACCCAGTACTTC. This translates into CASSSGTGQETQYF.

V gene TRBV27 combines with J gene TRBJ1-2; 8 nucleotides agree with TRBD1. Per germline, CDR1 MNHEY and CDR2 SMNVEV (reference sequence). The CDR3 consists of 15 residues. Trimming removed 6 bases from V and 5 bases from J; junction bases left unmatched: 11. Here the CDR3 reads CASSGDPGGRYGYTF. The CDR3 DNA follows: TGTGCCAGCAGCGGAGACCCAGGGGGCAGGTATGGCTACACCTTC.

This chain links TRBV25-1 with TRBJ2-1, with a possible D match to TRBD1 (5 bases). Trimming pared 4 bases from V and 7 bases from J, leaving 11 bases between. Germline values: CDR1 MGHDK, CDR2 SYGVNS. This CDR3 has 13 residues. CDR3 protein: CASSVGRVNEQFF. The CDR3 DNA reads TGTGCCAGCAGTGTGGGGCGTGTGAATGAGCAGTTCTTC.

In the case of this clone: Within the sample, other DNA sequences also encode this same CDR3. V usage is TRBV6-6 and J usage is TRBJ1-1; unclear D gene. Germline assignment: CDR1 MNHNY and CDR2 SVGAGI (reference sequence). V lost 0 bases and J 1 base, leaving 3 bases between the germline ends. The CDR3 has 13 residues. The CDR3 bases are TGTGCCAGCAGTTACTCCAGGAACACTGAAGCTTTCTTT. This translates into CASSYSRNTEAFF.

The chain combines TRBV4-1 with TRBJ2-2; D not certain. The CDR3 has 14 residues. With 4 bases removed from V and 1 base from J, the gap between germline ends came to 7 bases. Germline V lookup: CDR1 MGHRA, CDR2 YSYEKL. The CDR3 loop is CASSRGLNTGELFF. Here the CDR3 DNA reads TGCGCCAGCAGCCGTGGGCTGAACACCGGGGAGCTGTTTTTT.

The chain is built from TRBV19 and TRBJ2-3; no clear D. The CDR3 contains 13 residues. Between the trimmed V and J ends, which lost 6 bases and 1 base, there was a span of 8 bases. CDR1 and CDR2 (germline): LNHDA, SQIVND (reference sequence). CDR3 nucleotides: TGTGCCAGTAGCGAGCGACGCACAGATACGCAGTATTTT. Translated: CASSERRTDTQYF.

The chain joins TRBV2 to TRBJ2-7, with D possibly TRBD2 on 7 matching bases. The CDR3 is made up of 16 amino acids. Looked up from germline, CDR1 is SNHLY and CDR2 is FYNNEI. V lost 0 bases and J 5 bases, leaving 17 bases between the germline ends. CDR3 sequence (DNA): TGTGCCAGCAGTGAAGCCCGGGGGCTAGCGGCCAACGAGCAGTACTTC. This translates into CASSEARGLAANEQYF.

The chain carries TRBV9 and TRBJ1-3; the match to TRBD1 covers 9 bases. Per the germline V gene, CDR1 is SGDLS and CDR2 is YYNGEE. V lost 2 bases, J lost 0 bases, and 3 bases stayed unmatched. This CDR3 has 16 amino acids. The CDR3 protein is CASSVTGGISGNTIYF. The CDR3 nucleotides are TGTGCCAGCAGCGTTACAGGGGGCATCTCTGGAAACACCATATATTTT. Together with reference TRBV9 and TRBJ1-3, the CDR3 gives the full variable domain: DSGVTQTPKHLITATGQRVTLRCSPRSGDLSVYWYQQSLDQGLQFLIQYYNGEERAKGNILERFSAQQFPDLHSELNLSSLELGDSALYFCASSVTGGISGNTIYFGEGSWLTVV.

The genes are TRBV19 and TRBJ1-1; perhaps TRBD1 as D (6 bases). Germline V gene sequence: CDR1 LNHDA, CDR2 SQIVND (reference sequence). The germline V and J ends were trimmed by 6 bases and 6 bases, with 20 bases remaining between them. This CDR3 spans 15 amino acids. The CDR3 nucleotides read TGTGCCAGTAGAATCTTGTCGGGGGGCAGCGCTGAAGCTTTCTTT. Its translation is CASRILSGGSAEAFF.

The chain has TRBV11-2 and TRBJ1-2, with no clear D. Per germline, CDR1 SGHAT and CDR2 FQNNGV. The CDR3 consists of 15 residues. V lost 5 bases and J 0 bases, leaving 13 bases between the germline ends. The CDR3 DNA reads TGTGCCAGCAGCCCCACCGGGGTAGCTAACTATGGCTACACCTTC. This translates into CASSPTGVANYGYTF.

The J gene is TRBJ2-7, the V gene TRBV6-6; tentatively, D is TRBD1 (6 bases). V lost 10 bases, J lost 5 bases, and 21 bases lay in between. CDR1 and CDR2 (germline): MNHNY, SVGAGI (reference sequence). The CDR3 length is 14 residues. In DNA form, the CDR3 reads TGTGCCAACAGGAAACAGGGAAAGGTCAACGAGCAGTACTTC. This encodes CANRKQGKVNEQYF.

The CDR3 sequence: CASRLWTVDNSPLHF. CDR3 DNA: TGTGCCAGCAGACTATGGACAGTCGATAATTCACCCCTCCACTTT. This sequence joins TRBV6-5 and TRBJ1-6, with D maybe TRBD1 (6 bases). The V gene lost 6 bases and the J gene lost 5 bases, with 14 bases spanning the gap. The CDR3 is 15 residues long. Germline CDR1 MNHEY, CDR2 SVGAGI.

The V gene is TRBV5-1, the J gene TRBJ2-7; D unresolved. The CDR3 is 15 amino acids. The germline V and J ends were trimmed by 0 bases and 0 bases, with 10 bases remaining between them. The V gene's germline CDR1 is SGHRS and CDR2 YFSETQ. CDR3 nucleotide sequence: TGCGCCAGCAGCTTGGACACGCTTTTCTCCTACGAGCAGTACTTC. Amino acids: CASSLDTLFSYEQYF.

This chain uses TRBV2 with TRBJ2-7; D is possibly TRBD2 (6 bases). Germline CDR1 is SNHLY and CDR2 is FYNNEI. V lost 6 bases and J lost 0, with 12 bases in between. The CDR3 has 14 residues. The CDR3 loop reads CASRLASSSYEQYF. CDR3 nucleotide sequence: TGTGCCAGCAGGCTAGCGTCGAGCTCCTACGAGCAGTACTTC.

The chain is built from TRBV5-6 and TRBJ1-1, with TRBD1 identical over 7 bases. CDR1 and CDR2 (germline): SGHDT, YYEEEE. The CDR3 spans 15 residues. The J segment lost 8 bases and the V segment lost 2 bases, leaving 12 bases of the junction unmatched. The CDR3 DNA follows: TGTGCCAGCAGCTTTTTTTGGGACAGTCTGGACGAAGCTTTCTTT. Translating gives CASSFFWDSLDEAFF.

This chain joins TRBV5-6 and TRBJ2-1, with 7 nucleotides matching TRBD1. Germline CDR1 SGHDT, CDR2 YYEEEE. CDR3 length: 13 amino acids. V dropped 4 bases and J dropped 6; count of bases not matched to a gene: 4. CDR3 loop: CASSLTGPNEQFF. The CDR3 region has the DNA TGTGCCAGCAGCCTGACAGGGCCCAATGAGCAGTTCTTC.

J is TRBJ2-5 and V is TRBV10-1; 9 bases match TRBD2. V dropped 5 bases and J dropped 2; count of bases not matched to a gene: 3. This CDR3 is 14 amino acids long. CDR1 is WNHNN and CDR2 is SYGVQD in the germline V gene (reference sequence). The CDR3 DNA is TGCGCCAGCAGTTCTAGCGGGATACAAGAGACCCAGTACTTC. It encodes CASSSSGIQETQYF.

This sequence joins TRBV2 and TRBJ2-2, with 12 bases identical to TRBD1. The trim removed 6 bases at V and 6 bases at J, leaving 8 bases unmatched. CDR3 length: 16 amino acids. Germline CDR1 SNHLY, CDR2 FYNNEI. The CDR3, as DNA: TGTGCCAGCAGCGACCGGGACAGGGGGCGTCCCGGGGAGCTGTTTTTT. Translated: CASSDRDRGRPGELFF.

The V gene is TRBV30, the J gene TRBJ2-6, with D maybe TRBD1 (6 bases). Germline V gene lookup returns CDR1 GTSNPN and CDR2 SVGIG (reference sequence). The V and J ends lost 3 bases and 4 bases respectively, with 13 bases between them. The CDR3 runs 15 residues. The CDR3 spells CAWSTGTSGANVLTF. In DNA, the CDR3 is TGTGCCTGGAGCACAGGGACCTCGGGGGCCAACGTCCTGACTTTC. The full variable domain, its missing parts supplied by reference TRBV30 and TRBJ2-6, is SQTIHQWPATLVQPVGSPLSLECTVEGTSNPNLYWYRQAAGRGLQLLFYSVGIGQISSEVPQNLSASRPQDRQFILSSKKLLLSDSGFYLCAWSTGTSGANVLTFGAGSRLTVL.

This clone came up a few times. The chain uses TRBV27 and TRBJ1-3, with TRBD1 matching 9 bases. CDR3 size: 14 residues. CDR1 and CDR2 (germline): MNHEY, SMNVEV (reference sequence). Trimming took 6 bases from V and 3 from J; bases not matched to a gene: 3. The DNA of the CDR3 is TGTGCCAGCAGGGGGACAGGGCTTGGAAACACCATATATTTT. It translates to CASRGTGLGNTIYF.

This chain joins TRBV18 and TRBJ1-2; no clear D gene. This CDR3 spans 13 amino acids. Trimming took 2 bases from V and 8 from J, leaving 12 bases between them. Germline CDR1 is KGHSH and CDR2 is LQKENI. CDR3: CASSPGAAEGYTF. In DNA, the CDR3 is TGTGCCAGCTCACCAGGCGCGGCGGAGGGCTACACCTTC.

The V gene is TRBV5-1, the J gene TRBJ1-4; a weak D match, TRBD1 (6 bases). Germline CDR1 and CDR2: SGHRS and YFSETQ. Deletions cut 0 bases from V and 7 bases from J, with 10 bases between. CDR3 length: 14 residues. The CDR3 protein is CASSLVRGGEKLFF. CDR3 DNA sequence: TGCGCCAGCAGCTTGGTCAGGGGCGGTGAAAAACTGTTTTTT.

This chain uses TRBV7-8 with TRBJ1-4; D is unclear. There are 14 residues in the CDR3. Looked up from germline, CDR1 is SGHVS and CDR2 is FQNEAQ. V lost 0 bases and J 5 bases, leaving 7 bases between the germline ends. The CDR3 DNA reads as TGTGCCAGCAGCTTAGCGCCCCAGAATGAAAAACTGTTTTTT. It translates to CASSLAPQNEKLFF.

The J gene is TRBJ2-5, the V gene TRBV14, with TRBD1 matching over 9 bases. The CDR3 is 14 residues long. V lost 5 bases to trimming and J lost 5 bases; unmatched junction nucleotides: 6. Germline-derived CDR1 and CDR2 are SGHDN and FVKESK. The CDR3 bases are TGTGCCAGCAGCTTCACGGACAGGGGTGAGACCCAGTACTTC. Its translation is CASSFTDRGETQYF.

The rearrangement uses TRBV14 and TRBJ2-3; D gene ambiguous. The V gene's germline CDR1 is SGHDN and CDR2 FVKESK. V lost 1 base and J lost 2, with 4 bases in between. The CDR3 extends over 13 amino acids. The CDR3 loop reads CASSQVNTDTQYF. The CDR3 DNA is TGTGCCAGCAGCCAAGTCAACACAGATACGCAGTATTTT.

CDR3 in amino acids: CASSLYRGGGETQYF. Written as DNA, the CDR3 is TGTGCCAGCAGTTTATACCGGGGGGGCGGGGAGACCCAGTACTTC. The chain recombines TRBV28 with TRBJ2-5; 8 positions agree with TRBD2. Germline CDR1 MDHEN, CDR2 SYDVKM. V gave up 1 base and J gave up 5 bases; unmatched junction bases: 6. This CDR3 contains 15 residues.

The chain joins TRBV2 to TRBJ2-7; TRBD1 might be the D (8 bases). This CDR3 has 13 amino acids. Per the germline V gene, CDR1 is SNHLY and CDR2 is FYNNEI. The V and J ends lost 3 bases and 7 bases respectively, with 13 bases between them. The CDR3 loop is CASSEIQGGEQYF. Here the CDR3 DNA reads TGTGCCAGCAGTGAGATACAGGGGGGGGAGCAGTACTTC. Based on the CDR3 plus reference TRBV2 and TRBJ2-7, the full variable domain is EPEVTQTPSHQVTQMGQEVILRCVPISNHLYFYWYRQILGQKVEFLVSFYNNEISEKSEIFDDQFSVERPDGSNFTLKIRSTKLEDSAMYFCASSEIQGGEQYFGPGTRLTVT.

This clone was observed once. This chain uses TRBV19 with TRBJ1-1, with D tentatively TRBD1 (6 bases). In germline, CDR1 is LNHDA, CDR2 SQIVND (reference sequence). The CDR3 consists of 16 residues. V was trimmed by 9 bases and J by 2 bases, leaving 22 bases between them. DNA of the CDR3: TGTGCCAGCAATAAGGGGGATACGGTTGGCAACACTGAAGCTTTCTTT. It encodes CASNKGDTVGNTEAFF. The variable domain in full, with the rest retrieved from reference TRBV19 and TRBJ1-1, is DGGITQSPKYLFRKEGQNVTLSCEQNLNHDAMYWYRQDPGQGLRLIYYSQIVNDFQKGDIAEGYSVSREKKESFPLTVTSAQKNPTAFYLCASNKGDTVGNTEAFFGQGTRLTVV.